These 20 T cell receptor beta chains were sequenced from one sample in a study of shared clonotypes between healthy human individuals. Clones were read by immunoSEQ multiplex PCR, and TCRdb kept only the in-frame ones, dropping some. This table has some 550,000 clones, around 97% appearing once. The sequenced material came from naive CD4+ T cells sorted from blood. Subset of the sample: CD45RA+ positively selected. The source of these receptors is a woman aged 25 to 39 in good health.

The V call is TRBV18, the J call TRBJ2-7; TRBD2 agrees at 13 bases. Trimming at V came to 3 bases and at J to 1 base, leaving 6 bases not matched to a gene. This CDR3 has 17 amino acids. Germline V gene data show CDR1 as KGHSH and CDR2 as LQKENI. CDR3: CASSPGLAGIRSYEQYF. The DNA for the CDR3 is TGTGCCAGCTCACCGGGACTAGCGGGAATTCGTTCCTACGAGCAGTACTTC.

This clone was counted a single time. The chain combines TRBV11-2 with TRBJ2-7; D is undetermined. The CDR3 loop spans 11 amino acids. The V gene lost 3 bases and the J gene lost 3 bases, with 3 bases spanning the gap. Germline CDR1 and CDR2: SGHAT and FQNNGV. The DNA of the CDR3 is TGTGCCAGCAGCTTTCACTACGAGCAGTACTTC. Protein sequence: CASSFHYEQYF. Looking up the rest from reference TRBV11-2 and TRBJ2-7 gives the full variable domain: EAGVAQSPRYKIIEKRQSVAFWCNPISGHATLYWYQQILGQGPKLLIQFQNNGVVDDSQLPKDRFSAERLKGVDSTLKIQPAKLEDSAVYLCASSFHYEQYFGPGTRLTVT.

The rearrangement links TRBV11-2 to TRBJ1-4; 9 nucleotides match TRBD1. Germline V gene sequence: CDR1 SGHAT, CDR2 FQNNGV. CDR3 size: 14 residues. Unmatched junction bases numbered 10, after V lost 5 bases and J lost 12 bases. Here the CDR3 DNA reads TGTGCCAGCAGCCGGACGACAGGGGGGCGGGAACTGTTTTTT. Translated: CASSRTTGGRELFF.

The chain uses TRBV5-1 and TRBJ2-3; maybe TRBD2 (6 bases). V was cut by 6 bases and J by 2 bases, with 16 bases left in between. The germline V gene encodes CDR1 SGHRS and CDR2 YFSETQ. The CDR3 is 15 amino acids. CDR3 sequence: CASTESGLLTDTQYF. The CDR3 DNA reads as TGCGCCAGCACCGAGAGCGGACTACTCACAGATACGCAGTATTTT.

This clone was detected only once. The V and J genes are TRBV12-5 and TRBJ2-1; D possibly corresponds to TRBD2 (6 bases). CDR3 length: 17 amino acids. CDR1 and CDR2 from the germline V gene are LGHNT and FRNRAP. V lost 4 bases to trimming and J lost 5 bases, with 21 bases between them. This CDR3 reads CASGWALGRGGNNEQFF. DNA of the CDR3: TGTGCTAGTGGTTGGGCCCTCGGTAGGGGAGGAAACAATGAGCAGTTCTTC.

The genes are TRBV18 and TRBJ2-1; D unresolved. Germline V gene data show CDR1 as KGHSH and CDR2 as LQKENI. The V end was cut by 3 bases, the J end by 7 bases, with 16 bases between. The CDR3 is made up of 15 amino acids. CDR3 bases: TGTGCCAGCTCACCGGGTAGACCACCCGAAAATGAGCAGTTCTTC. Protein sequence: CASSPGRPPENEQFF.

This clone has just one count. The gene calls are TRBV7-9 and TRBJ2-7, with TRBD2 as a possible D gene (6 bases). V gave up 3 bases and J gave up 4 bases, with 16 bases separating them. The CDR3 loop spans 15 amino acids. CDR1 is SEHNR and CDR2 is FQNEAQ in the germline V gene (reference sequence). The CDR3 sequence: CASSLSDTRGYEQYF. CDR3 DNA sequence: TGTGCCAGCAGCTTGTCGGACACCCGGGGGTACGAGCAGTACTTC. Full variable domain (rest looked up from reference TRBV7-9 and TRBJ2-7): DTGVSQNPRHKITKRGQNVTFRCDPISEHNRLYWYRQTLGQGPEFLTYFQNEAQLEKSRLLSDRFSAERPKGSFSTLEIQRTEQGDSAMYLCASSLSDTRGYEQYFGPGTRLTVT.

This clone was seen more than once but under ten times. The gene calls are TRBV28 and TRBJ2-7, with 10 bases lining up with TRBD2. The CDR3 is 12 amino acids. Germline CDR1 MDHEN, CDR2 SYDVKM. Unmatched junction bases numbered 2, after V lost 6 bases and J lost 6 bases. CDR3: CASRGTSAEQYF. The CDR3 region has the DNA TGTGCCAGCAGAGGGACTAGCGCCGAGCAGTACTTC.

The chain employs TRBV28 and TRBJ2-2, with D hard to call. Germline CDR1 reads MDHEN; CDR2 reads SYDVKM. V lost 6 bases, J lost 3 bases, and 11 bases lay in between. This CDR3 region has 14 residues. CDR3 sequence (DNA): TGTGCCAGCAGACCCTCAGGACACACCGGGGAGCTGTTTTTT. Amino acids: CASRPSGHTGELFF.

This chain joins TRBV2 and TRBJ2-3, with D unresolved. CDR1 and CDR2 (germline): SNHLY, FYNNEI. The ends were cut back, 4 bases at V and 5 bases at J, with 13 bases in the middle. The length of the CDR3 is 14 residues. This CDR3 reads CASSAALHIDTQYF. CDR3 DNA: TGTGCCAGCAGTGCGGCGTTACACATAGATACGCAGTATTTT.

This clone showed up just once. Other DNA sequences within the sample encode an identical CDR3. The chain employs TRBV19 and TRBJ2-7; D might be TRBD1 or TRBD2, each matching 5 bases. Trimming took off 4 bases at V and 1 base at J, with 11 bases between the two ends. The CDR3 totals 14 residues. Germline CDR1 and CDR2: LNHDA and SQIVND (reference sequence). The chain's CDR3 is CASSTRDGSYEQYF. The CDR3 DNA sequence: TGTGCCAGTAGTACCCGGGACGGGTCCTACGAGCAGTACTTC. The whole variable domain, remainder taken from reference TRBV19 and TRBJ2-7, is DGGITQSPKYLFRKEGQNVTLSCEQNLNHDAMYWYRQDPGQGLRLIYYSQIVNDFQKGDIAEGYSVSREKKESFPLTVTSAQKNPTAFYLCASSTRDGSYEQYFGPGTRLTVT.

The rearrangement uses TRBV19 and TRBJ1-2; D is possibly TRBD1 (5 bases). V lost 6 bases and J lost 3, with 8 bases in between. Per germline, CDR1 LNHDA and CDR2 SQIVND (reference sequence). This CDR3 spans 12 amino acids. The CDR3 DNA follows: TGTGCCAGTAGAGTCAGGGACTATGGCTACACCTTC. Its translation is CASRVRDYGYTF.

The CDR3 loop is CASNPGHHSYEQYF. In DNA form, the CDR3 reads TGTGCCAGCAACCCGGGACACCACTCCTACGAGCAGTACTTC. The chain carries TRBV6-5 and TRBJ2-7, with D maybe TRBD1 (6 bases). Germline V lookup: CDR1 MNHEY, CDR2 SVGAGI. V was trimmed by 7 bases and J by 0 bases, leaving 13 bases between them. The CDR3 covers 14 residues.

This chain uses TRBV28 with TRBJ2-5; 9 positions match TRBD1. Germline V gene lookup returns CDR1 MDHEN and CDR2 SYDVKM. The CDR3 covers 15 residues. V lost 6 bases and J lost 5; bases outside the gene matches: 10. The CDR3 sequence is CASRRSGQGGETQYF. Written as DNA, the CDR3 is TGTGCCAGCAGGAGATCGGGACAGGGAGGGGAGACCCAGTACTTC.

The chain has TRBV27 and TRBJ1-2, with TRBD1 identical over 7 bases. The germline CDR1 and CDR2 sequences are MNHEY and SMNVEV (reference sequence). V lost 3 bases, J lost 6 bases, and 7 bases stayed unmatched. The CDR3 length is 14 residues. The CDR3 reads CASSLTGSTDGYTF. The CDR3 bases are TGTGCCAGCAGTTTGACAGGGTCCACGGATGGCTACACCTTC.

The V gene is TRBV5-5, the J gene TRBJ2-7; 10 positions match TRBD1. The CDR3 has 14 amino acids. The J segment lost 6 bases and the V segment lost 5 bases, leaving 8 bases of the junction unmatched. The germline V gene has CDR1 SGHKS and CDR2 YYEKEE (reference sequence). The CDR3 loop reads CASSWDRGGSEQYF. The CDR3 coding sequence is TGTGCCAGCAGTTGGGACAGGGGCGGGTCCGAGCAGTACTTC.

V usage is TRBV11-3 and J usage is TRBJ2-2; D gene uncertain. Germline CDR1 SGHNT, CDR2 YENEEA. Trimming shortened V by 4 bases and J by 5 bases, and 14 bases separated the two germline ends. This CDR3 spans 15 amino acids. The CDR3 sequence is CASSSQNRATGELFF. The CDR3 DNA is TGTGCCAGCAGCTCTCAGAATCGGGCTACCGGGGAGCTGTTTTTT.

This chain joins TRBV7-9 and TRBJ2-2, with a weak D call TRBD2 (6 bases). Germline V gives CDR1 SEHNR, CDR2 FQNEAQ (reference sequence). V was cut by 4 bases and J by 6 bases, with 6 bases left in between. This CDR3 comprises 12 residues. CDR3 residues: CASSWEAGELFF. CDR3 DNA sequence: TGTGCCAGCAGCTGGGAGGCCGGGGAGCTGTTTTTT.

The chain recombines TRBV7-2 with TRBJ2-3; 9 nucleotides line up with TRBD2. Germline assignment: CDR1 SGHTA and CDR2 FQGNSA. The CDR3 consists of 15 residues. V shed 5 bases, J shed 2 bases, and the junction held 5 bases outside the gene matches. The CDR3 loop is CASSRLADFTDTQYF. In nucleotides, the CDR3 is TGTGCCAGCAGCCGACTAGCGGACTTCACAGATACGCAGTATTTT.

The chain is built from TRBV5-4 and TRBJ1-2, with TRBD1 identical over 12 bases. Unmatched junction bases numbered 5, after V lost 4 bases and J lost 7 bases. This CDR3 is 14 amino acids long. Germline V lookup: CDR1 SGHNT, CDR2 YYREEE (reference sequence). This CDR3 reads CASSSGTGGFGYTF. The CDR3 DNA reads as TGTGCCAGCAGCAGCGGGACAGGGGGCTTTGGCTACACCTTC.